The sequence of this TCR beta chain was determined in a study of blood T cells in healthy people across ages. General observations from the study: Relative to aged donors, long-lived donors carried more naive CD4+ cells and displayed higher diversity. Using unsorted PBMCs precluded a conclusive naive versus antigen-experienced comparison. Diversity was estimated from one million T cells, and these estimates were considered underestimates.

This clonotype was seen repeatedly, ten times or more. Its antigen remains unidentified. The use of a sample-barcoded 5' primer and a J-beta primer mix characterized a second PCR of roughly 6 to 11 cycles. Each of the samples gave a minimum of 2.5 million paired-end reads that contained CDR3. TCRdb reanalysed the 5' RACE reads using MiXCR and keeps one entry per CDR3 protein. Of roughly 680,000 distinct CDR3 sequences in the sample, roughly 21% were seen once. The CDR3 has 15 amino acids. Germline CDR1 and CDR2: MNHEY and SVGEGT. Sequenced sample: blood. The chain links TRBV6-2 or TRBV6-3 to TRBJ2-5; the match to TRBD2 covers 11 bases. The end of the DNA fits TRBJ2-7 better, so the J call may be wrong. This receptor was obtained from a man between 65 and 80 years old in good health. The chain's CDR3 is CASSRTSGSPYEQYF. CDR3 in DNA: TGTGCCAGCAGTCGAACTAGCGGGAGCCCCTACGAGCAGTACTTC.